Listed below are T cell receptor beta chains from one sample, sequenced in a study of cytomegalovirus exposure and HLA in healthy donors. This table comes from immunoSEQ multiplex PCR, and its TCRdb copy is limited to in-frame clones, with some not included. The repertoire holds under 200,000 clones, with roughly 85% as singletons. Source material: PBMCs. The receptor source for this set is a woman in her forties or fifties in good health and CMV-seronegative. Each CDR3 is given with its conserved first and last residue. Fields, in order: D gene, clone size, CDR3 length, J gene, V gene, CDR3 protein, CDR3 DNA. D genes are given only for firm matches. Size values are once, few and many counts, or a class for expanded clones, and some rows have none.

>TRBD2|once|18|TRBJ2-3|TRBV28
CASSLGGRGGRGTDTQYF
TGTGCCAGCAGTCTGGGGGGGCGCGGGGGGCGAGGAACAGATACGCAGTATTTT
>.|.|15|TRBJ1-5|TRBV5-1
CASSSQGPSNQPQHF
TGCGCCAGCAGCTCCCAGGGGCCCAGCAATCAGCCCCAGCATTTT
>.|few|15|TRBJ2-1|TRBV5-5
CASSSDSGPYNEQFF
TGTGCCAGCAGCTCGGATAGCGGACCCTACAATGAGCAGTTCTTC
>.|.|15|TRBJ2-1|TRBV19
CASSFLGATYNEQFF
TGTGCCAGTAGTTTTCTGGGGGCGACCTACAATGAGCAGTTCTTC
>.|.|16|TRBJ1-2|TRBV25-1
CASSSGHGPANYGYTF
TGTGCCAGCAGTTCGGGACATGGCCCTGCTAACTATGGCTACACCTTC
>.|.|13|TRBJ2-7|TRBV6-4
CAEPALYFYEQYF
TGTGCAGAGCCGGCACTATACTTTTACGAGCAGTACTTC
>.|.|16|TRBJ1-1|TRBV18
CASSEWGTLMNTEAFF
TGTGCCAGCTCCGAATGGGGGACTTTAATGAACACTGAAGCTTTCTTT
>.|.|16|TRBJ2-1|TRBV7-3
CASSLRGTGIYNEQFF
TGTGCCAGCAGCTTACGGGGAACGGGGATTTACAATGAGCAGTTCTTC
>TRBD1|few|15|TRBJ2-2|TRBV6-6
CASSTGTGSFGELFF
TGTGCCAGCAGTACCGGGACAGGTTCTTTCGGGGAGCTGTTTTTT
>.|.|15|TRBJ1-1|TRBV29-1
CSVVAVGQRNTEAFF
TGCAGCGTTGTGGCGGTCGGACAGCGGAACACTGAAGCTTTCTTT
>.|.|13|TRBJ1-1|TRBV27
CASSTQVNTEAFF
TGTGCCAGCAGCACACAGGTGAACACTGAAGCTTTCTTT
>TRBD2|.|15|TRBJ2-1|TRBV27
CASRWSGGNRNEQFF
TGTGCCAGCAGGTGGAGCGGGGGGAACCGGAATGAGCAGTTCTTC
>TRBD1|.|15|TRBJ2-1|TRBV7-3
CASSKPGQGFDEQFF
TGTGCCAGCAGCAAACCGGGACAGGGGTTCGATGAGCAGTTCTTC
>TRBD1|.|15|TRBJ1-5|TRBV6-1
CASKKTGSGNQPQHF
TGTGCCAGCAAAAAGACAGGGAGTGGCAATCAGCCCCAGCATTTT
>.|.|15|TRBJ2-7|TRBV6-5
CASSRNGRWTYEQYF
TGTGCCAGCAGTCGCAACGGGAGATGGACCTACGAGCAGTACTTC
>TRBD1|.|15|TRBJ1-5|TRBV5-1
CASSITGGDNQPQHF
TGCGCCAGCAGCATTACAGGGGGAGACAATCAGCCCCAGCATTTT
>.|.|18|TRBJ2-1|TRBV28
CASSLTRLGGTSYNEQFF
TGTGCCAGCAGTTTAACCCGACTAGGCGGGACCTCCTACAATGAGCAGTTCTTC
>TRBD1|.|12|TRBJ2-1|TRBV5-1
CASRDRANEQFF
TGCGCCAGCAGGGACAGGGCAAATGAGCAGTTCTTC
>.|.|13|TRBJ1-1|TRBV2
CASSRDMNTEAFF
TGTGCCAGCAGCAGGGACATGAACACTGAAGCTTTCTTT
>TRBD2|.|14|TRBJ2-1|TRBV28
CASTLGLADPKEFF
TGTGCCAGCACCCTTGGGCTAGCGGACCCTAAGGAGTTCTTC
>.|.|17|TRBJ2-1|TRBV11-2
CASSPLMVEGYSNEQFF
TGTGCCAGCAGCCCGCTAATGGTCGAGGGCTACAGCAATGAGCAGTTCTTC
>TRBD1|few|15|TRBJ1-3|TRBV6-5
CASSPDRASGNTIYF
TGTGCCAGCAGTCCGGACAGGGCCTCTGGAAACACCATATATTTT
>TRBD1|few|15|TRBJ1-1|TRBV5-6
CASSLSGTGSPGTFF
TGTGCCAGCAGCCTATCCGGGACAGGGTCTCCTGGGACTTTCTTT
>.|.|20|TRBJ2-3|TRBV21-1
CASSKVVSGKVLSSTDTQYF
TGTGCCAGCAGCAAAGTAGTAAGCGGGAAAGTTCTTTCTAGCACAGATACGCAGTATTTT
>TRBD1|.|13|TRBJ1-3|TRBV6-5
CASNDRAGNTIYF
TGTGCCAGCAACGACAGGGCTGGAAACACCATATATTTT
>.|.|16|TRBJ2-7|TRBV28
CASSHLAGSNSYEQYF
TGTGCCAGCAGTCATCTCGCCGGGTCGAACTCCTACGAGCAGTACTTC
>.|.|14|TRBJ1-2|TRBV5-6
CASSLAWRGGGYTF
TGTGCCAGCAGCTTGGCTTGGAGAGGGGGTGGCTACACCTTC